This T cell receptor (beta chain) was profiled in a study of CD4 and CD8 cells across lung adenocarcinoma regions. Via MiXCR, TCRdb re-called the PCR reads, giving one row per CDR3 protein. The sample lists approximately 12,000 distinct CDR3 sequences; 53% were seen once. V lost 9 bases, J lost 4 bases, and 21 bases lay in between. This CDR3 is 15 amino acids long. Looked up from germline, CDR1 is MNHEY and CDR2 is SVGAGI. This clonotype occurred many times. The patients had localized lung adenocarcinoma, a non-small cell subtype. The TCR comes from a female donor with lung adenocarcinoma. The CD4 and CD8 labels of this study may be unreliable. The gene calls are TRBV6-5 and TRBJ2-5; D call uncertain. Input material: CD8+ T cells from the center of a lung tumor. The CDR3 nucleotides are TGTGCCAGTGGAGTGGGCCTAGAGGCGCGAGAGACCCAGTACTTC. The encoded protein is CASGVGLEARETQYF.